A single sample is the source of the 21 T cell receptor beta chains below, sequenced in a study of Ad26.COV2.S vaccination and SARS-CoV-2 variants. Method: immunoSEQ multiplex PCR; TCRdb's copy keeps in-frame clones and lacks some. The sample has 350,000 to 500,000 clones; roughly 90% are singletons. Treatment here: around 19 received Ad26.COV2.S at low or high dose, single or two shots; about 5 received placebo; per-sample allocation not given. Collection of samples fell on day 63 after the first vaccine or placebo injection. This sample comprised peripheral blood, obtained in a trial of Ad26.COV2.S vaccine versus placebo. These receptors originate from a person aged 18 to 65 who received the Ad26.COV2.S COVID-19 vaccine or a placebo.

This clone occurred a few times. V and J are TRBV6-5 and TRBJ1-5; D uncertain. This CDR3 has 13 amino acids. The germline gives CDR1 MNHEY, CDR2 SVGAGI. V was pared by 1 base and J by 2 bases, with 3 bases between. CDR3 sequence: CASSYLGNQPQHF. For the CDR3, the DNA is TGTGCCAGCAGTTACTTGGGCAATCAGCCCCAGCATTTT.

The chain carries TRBV7-9 and TRBJ2-2; the D gene is possibly TRBD2 (9 bases). Trimming took 5 bases from V and 4 from J, leaving 23 bases between them. Looked up from germline, CDR1 is SEHNR and CDR2 is FQNEAQ (reference sequence). The CDR3 sequence is 18 residues long. The CDR3 loop reads CASSPTGGRGRGTGELFF. The CDR3 nucleotides are TGTGCCAGCAGCCCAACAGGGGGTCGCGGGAGGGGCACCGGGGAGCTGTTTTTT.

The rearrangement joins TRBV23-1 to TRBJ1-4, with 7 nucleotides matching TRBD1. TRBV23-1 qualifies as an ORF whose function is uncertain. The CDR3 is 17 residues long. Trimming took 4 bases from V and 0 from J; bases not matched to a gene: 8. In DNA, the CDR3 is TGCGCCAGCAGTCTACCAACAGGGGCCGCAACTAATGAAAAACTGTTTTTT. Encoded protein: CASSLPTGAATNEKLFF.

The V and J genes are TRBV7-2 and TRBJ2-7, with D tentatively TRBD1 or TRBD2 (6 bases each). Germline CDR1 SGHTA, CDR2 FQGNSA. The length of the CDR3 is 15 residues. V was pared by 1 base and J by 3 bases, with 13 bases between. Here the CDR3 DNA reads TGTGCCAGCAGCTTAGGGGGGGCGGAGATCTACGAGCAGTACTTC. Protein: CASSLGGAEIYEQYF.

This clone occurred once. The J gene is TRBJ2-7, the V gene TRBV7-9; the match to TRBD1 covers 9 bases. This CDR3 has 14 residues. Germline V CDR1 and CDR2: SEHNR, FQNEAQ (reference sequence). V lost 5 bases, J lost 3 bases, and 5 bases stayed unmatched. CDR3 amino acids: CASSRRDRVYEQYF. In nucleotides, the CDR3 is TGTGCCAGCAGCCGACGGGACAGGGTCTACGAGCAGTACTTC.

The CDR3 DNA reads TGCGCCAGCAGCCAATTTGACGGAAACTACGAGCAGTACTTC. It is translated as CASSQFDGNYEQYF. V usage is TRBV4-1 and J usage is TRBJ2-7; no reliable D call. Trimming removed 2 bases at V and 3 bases at J, with 11 bases between. The CDR3 runs to 14 residues. Germline V gives CDR1 MGHRA, CDR2 YSYEKL.

The chain links TRBV7-9 to TRBJ2-7; a weak D match, TRBD1 (5 bases). CDR1 and CDR2 (germline): SEHNR, FQNEAQ (reference sequence). V dropped 3 bases and J dropped 2 bases, with 14 bases sitting between them. This CDR3 comprises 15 residues. This CDR3 is CASSFGHLPTYEQYF. The CDR3 nucleotides are TGTGCCAGCAGCTTCGGACACCTCCCTACCTACGAGCAGTACTTC.

The chain joins TRBV7-2 to TRBJ1-2, with 8 positions matching TRBD1. CDR3 length equals 14 residues. Trimming at V came to 0 bases and at J to 6 bases, leaving 3 bases not matched to a gene. Germline loops: CDR1 SGHTA, CDR2 FQGNSA. The DNA for the CDR3 is TGTGCCAGCAGCTTAGCGGCAGGGGGCGATGGCTACACCTTC. Its protein product is CASSLAAGGDGYTF. The complete variable domain, with remaining parts taken from reference TRBV7-2 and TRBJ1-2, reads GAGVSQSPSNKVTEKGKDVELRCDPISGHTALYWYRQSLGQGLEFLIYFQGNSAPDKSGLPSDRFSAERTGGSVSTLTIQRTQQEDSAVYLCASSLAAGGDGYTFGSGTRLTVV.

The V call is TRBV5-4, the J call TRBJ2-7; 9 nucleotides align to TRBD1. V lost 4 bases to trimming and J lost 4 bases; unmatched junction nucleotides: 6. Germline V CDR1 and CDR2: SGHNT, YYREEE (reference sequence). CDR3 length: 14 residues. The DNA for the CDR3 is TGTGCCAGCAGCACCGGACAGGGGAGGTACGAGCAGTACTTC. Its translation is CASSTGQGRYEQYF. The entire variable domain, with the rest obtained from reference TRBV5-4 and TRBJ2-7, is as follows: ETGVTQSPTHLIKTRGQQVTLRCSSQSGHNTVSWYQQALGQGPQFIFQYYREEENGRGNFPPRFSGLQFPNYSSELNVNALELDDSALYLCASSTGQGRYEQYFGPGTRLTVT.

The chain combines TRBV10-3 with TRBJ1-1; no definite D call. The CDR3 sequence is 14 residues long. Trimming cost V 6 bases and J 0 bases, with 11 bases left between them. The V gene's germline CDR1 is ENHRY and CDR2 SYGVKD. CDR3 amino acids: CAIRQTSMNTEAFF. CDR3 DNA sequence: TGTGCCATCAGGCAGACAAGCATGAACACTGAAGCTTTCTTT.

J is TRBJ2-7 and V is TRBV12-3 or TRBV12-4, with unresolved D. The length of the CDR3 is 11 residues. Trimming took off 4 bases at V and 5 bases at J, with 6 bases between the two ends. The CDR3 DNA reads TGTGCCAGCAGTTACAGCGACGAGCAGTACTTC. Translation gives CASSYSDEQYF.

The chain joins TRBV7-2 to TRBJ2-2; 13 bases are shared with TRBD2. CDR3 length equals 15 residues. V lost 5 bases and J lost 6; bases outside the gene matches: 3. Germline V gene lookup returns CDR1 SGHTA and CDR2 FQGNSA. CDR3 sequence (DNA): TGTGCCAGCAGCCCGGGACTAGCGGGACCCGGGGAGCTGTTTTTT. As protein: CASSPGLAGPGELFF.

The CDR3 loop reads CASTTDIYEQYF. CDR3 DNA sequence: TGTGCCAGCACGACGGACATCTACGAGCAGTACTTC. V gene TRBV7-9 combines with J gene TRBJ2-7; D might be TRBD1 (5 bases). The V end was cut by 7 bases, the J end by 3 bases, with 10 bases between. CDR1 and CDR2 (germline): SEHNR, FQNEAQ (reference sequence). This CDR3 is 12 amino acids long.

This clone is a singleton in its sample. This chain links TRBV6-5 with TRBJ2-3; 7 bases are shared with TRBD1. Germline V gene lookup returns CDR1 MNHEY and CDR2 SVGAGI. The CDR3 has 13 residues. The J segment lost 2 bases and the V segment lost 9 bases, leaving 5 bases of the junction unmatched. This CDR3 is CASSTGLTDTQYF. The CDR3 DNA follows: TGTGCCAGTTCGACAGGGCTCACAGATACGCAGTATTTT.

The gene calls are TRBV21-1 and TRBJ2-7; TRBD1, the table's D call, was not compared with the DNA. TRBV21-1 is labeled a pseudogene. This CDR3 is built from 15 residues. The CDR3 sequence: CASSKRGRQAYEQYF. DNA of the CDR3: TGTGCCAGCAGCAAAAGGGGTAGGCAGGCCTACGAGCAGTACTTC.

The chain has TRBV7-9 and TRBJ1-2; D is ambiguous. Germline CDR1 SEHNR, CDR2 FQNEAQ (reference sequence). The CDR3 is 14 amino acids. The V gene lost 1 base and the J gene lost 7 bases, with 13 bases spanning the gap. The CDR3 is CASSLDPVSAGYTF. As DNA, the CDR3 is TGTGCCAGCAGCTTAGATCCCGTATCGGCTGGCTACACCTTC.

This clone was seen just once. This rearrangement joins TRBV4-3 to TRBJ2-3, with D possibly called TRBD1 or TRBD2 (6 bases each). CDR3 length equals 17 residues. Per germline, CDR1 LGHNA and CDR2 YSLEER. V was cut by 4 bases and J by 7 bases, with 24 bases left in between. In DNA form, the CDR3 reads TGCGCCAGCAGCCGCATAGGGGGGTGGCAGGGTATCAATACGCAGTATTTT. It is translated as CASSRIGGWQGINTQYF.

The rearrangement uses TRBV5-4 and TRBJ2-7; the match to TRBD1 covers 7 bases. The CDR3 contains 14 residues. Germline CDR1 is SGHNT and CDR2 is YYREEE (reference sequence). V gave up 5 bases and J gave up 7 bases; unmatched junction bases: 12. Written as DNA, the CDR3 is TGTGCCAGCAGTTACGATCAGGGGGAACGGGAGCAGTACTTC. Its protein product is CASSYDQGEREQYF.

This clone has a single count. This chain connects TRBV28 to TRBJ2-3; 8 nucleotides align to TRBD2. CDR1 is MDHEN and CDR2 is SYDVKM in the germline V gene. V lost 5 bases to trimming and J lost 3 bases; unmatched junction nucleotides: 4. The CDR3 length is 14 residues. CDR3 DNA sequence: TGTGCCAGCAGTCTAGCGGGTCAGACAGATACGCAGTATTTT. It translates to CASSLAGQTDTQYF.

In its sample, this clone was seen once. The gene calls are TRBV5-1 and TRBJ1-3; no clear D gene. Germline V CDR1 and CDR2: SGHRS, YFSETQ. CDR3 length: 14 amino acids. V lost 2 bases, J lost 4 bases, and 10 bases lay in between. In DNA, the CDR3 is TGCGCCAGCAGCTTCACCGGGCAAGGAAACACCATATATTTT. This gives the protein CASSFTGQGNTIYF.

The chain has TRBV28 and TRBJ1-2; TRBD1 aligns across 9 bases. Trimming at V came to 4 bases and at J to 2 bases, leaving 2 bases not matched to a gene. CDR1 and CDR2 (germline): MDHEN, SYDVKM. This CDR3 has 14 residues. The CDR3, as DNA: TGTGCCAGCAGTTCCGGGACAGGGAACTATGGCTACACCTTC. Protein: CASSSGTGNYGYTF.